The rows below give T cell receptor beta chains drawn from one sample of a study of shared clonotypes between healthy human individuals. Sequencing used immunoSEQ multiplex PCR; TCRdb keeps in-frame clones, though not all of them. The table includes hundreds of thousands of clones, 98% detected once. The sample comprised naive CD8+ T cells sorted from blood. All receptors derive from a man younger than 40 in good health. Each CDR3 is given with its conserved first and last residue. The order of the fields is clone size, J gene, D gene, V gene, CDR3 length, CDR3 protein, CDR3 DNA. D genes are given only for firm matches. Only part of the rows carry a size: once, few, many, or a class if the clone is expanded.

clone_size: -
j_call: TRBJ2-2
d_call: -
v_call: TRBV13
cdr3_length: 12
cdr3_aa: CATQLVTGELFF
cdr3_nt: TGTGCCACCCAGCTCGTAACCGGGGAGCTGTTTTTT

clone_size: few
j_call: TRBJ2-7
d_call: TRBD2
v_call: TRBV27
cdr3_length: 14
cdr3_aa: CASSFGTSAYEQYF
cdr3_nt: TGTGCCAGCAGCTTCGGGACTAGCGCCTACGAGCAGTACTTC

clone_size: -
j_call: TRBJ2-1
d_call: TRBD2
v_call: TRBV7-9
cdr3_length: 15
cdr3_aa: CASSSWTSGRYEQFF
cdr3_nt: TGTGCCAGCAGCTCATGGACTAGCGGGAGATATGAGCAGTTCTTC

clone_size: -
j_call: TRBJ2-7
d_call: -
v_call: TRBV13
cdr3_length: 16
cdr3_aa: CASSLARDGLYYEQYF
cdr3_nt: TGTGCCAGCAGCTTAGCCAGGGACGGCCTTTACTACGAGCAGTACTTC

clone_size: -
j_call: TRBJ2-2
d_call: TRBD2
v_call: TRBV7-6
cdr3_length: 15
cdr3_aa: CASTRLAGGSGELFF
cdr3_nt: TGTGCCAGCACCCGACTAGCGGGAGGGTCCGGGGAGCTGTTTTTT

clone_size: -
j_call: TRBJ1-1
d_call: -
v_call: TRBV7-9
cdr3_length: 11
cdr3_aa: CASSSNTEAFF
cdr3_nt: TGTGCCAGCAGTTCGAACACTGAAGCTTTCTTT

clone_size: -
j_call: TRBJ2-1
d_call: TRBD1
v_call: TRBV27
cdr3_length: 15
cdr3_aa: CASSSPGQGLNEQFF
cdr3_nt: TGTGCCAGCAGTTCACCGGGACAGGGACTGAATGAGCAGTTCTTC

clone_size: -
j_call: TRBJ2-1
d_call: TRBD2
v_call: TRBV4-3
cdr3_length: 16
cdr3_aa: CASSQDAASGRERRFF
cdr3_nt: TGCGCCAGCAGCCAAGATGCGGCTAGCGGGAGGGAGCGTCGGTTCTTC

clone_size: -
j_call: TRBJ1-1
d_call: -
v_call: TRBV9
cdr3_length: 13
cdr3_aa: CASSVEGDTEAFF
cdr3_nt: TGTGCCAGCAGCGTAGAAGGGGATACTGAAGCTTTCTTT

clone_size: -
j_call: TRBJ2-3
d_call: -
v_call: TRBV9
cdr3_length: 14
cdr3_aa: CASSVGGDTDTQYF
cdr3_nt: TGTGCCAGCAGCGTAGGAGGGGACACAGATACGCAGTATTTT

clone_size: -
j_call: TRBJ2-6
d_call: -
v_call: TRBV4-1
cdr3_length: 17
cdr3_aa: CASSQEGGISGANVLTF
cdr3_nt: TGCGCCAGCAGCCAAGAAGGCGGAATTTCTGGGGCCAACGTCCTGACTTTC

clone_size: -
j_call: TRBJ2-7
d_call: -
v_call: TRBV5-5
cdr3_length: 15
cdr3_aa: CASSSLSDSMYEQYF
cdr3_nt: TGTGCCAGCAGCTCCTTGAGTGACTCCATGTACGAGCAGTACTTC

clone_size: -
j_call: TRBJ2-5
d_call: TRBD1
v_call: TRBV7-9
cdr3_length: 17
cdr3_aa: CASSSRGQGALEETQYF
cdr3_nt: TGTGCCAGCAGCTCCAGGGGACAGGGGGCTTTAGAAGAGACCCAGTACTTC

clone_size: -
j_call: TRBJ2-7
d_call: -
v_call: TRBV28
cdr3_length: 15
cdr3_aa: CASSATGTQSYEQYF
cdr3_nt: TGTGCCAGCAGTGCGACAGGAACCCAATCGTACGAGCAGTACTTC

clone_size: -
j_call: TRBJ1-5
d_call: -
v_call: TRBV28
cdr3_length: 16
cdr3_aa: CASSFMGGRGNQPQHF
cdr3_nt: TGTGCCAGCAGTTTTATGGGGGGCCGGGGCAATCAGCCCCAGCATTTT

clone_size: -
j_call: TRBJ2-7
d_call: -
v_call: TRBV7-9
cdr3_length: 12
cdr3_aa: CASSGASYEQYF
cdr3_nt: TGTGCCAGCAGCGGCGCCTCCTACGAGCAGTACTTC

clone_size: -
j_call: TRBJ1-2
d_call: -
v_call: TRBV5-1
cdr3_length: 13
cdr3_aa: CASSLGGLYGYTF
cdr3_nt: TGCGCCAGCAGCTTAGGGGGATTGTATGGCTACACCTTC

clone_size: -
j_call: TRBJ1-4
d_call: -
v_call: TRBV29-1
cdr3_length: 13
cdr3_aa: CSARVVTNEKLFF
cdr3_nt: TGCAGCGCCCGTGTAGTGACTAATGAAAAACTGTTTTTT

clone_size: -
j_call: TRBJ2-7
d_call: TRBD1
v_call: TRBV4-1
cdr3_length: 17
cdr3_aa: CASSQDLPGQGVREQYF
cdr3_nt: TGCGCCAGCAGCCAAGATCTTCCGGGACAGGGGGTTAGAGAGCAGTACTTC

clone_size: -
j_call: TRBJ2-7
d_call: -
v_call: TRBV7-9
cdr3_length: 17
cdr3_aa: CASSLTFMGGSRYEQYF
cdr3_nt: TGTGCCAGCAGCTTAACTTTCATGGGCGGGTCCCGGTACGAGCAGTACTTC

clone_size: -
j_call: TRBJ1-1
d_call: -
v_call: TRBV11-2
cdr3_length: 13
cdr3_aa: CASSQQMNTEAFF
cdr3_nt: TGTGCCAGCAGCCAGCAGATGAACACTGAAGCTTTCTTT

clone_size: -
j_call: TRBJ2-1
d_call: -
v_call: TRBV6-5
cdr3_length: 11
cdr3_aa: CASSSAIEQFF
cdr3_nt: TGTGCCAGCAGCTCTGCGATTGAGCAGTTCTTC

clone_size: -
j_call: TRBJ2-1
d_call: TRBD2
v_call: TRBV27
cdr3_length: 15
cdr3_aa: CASSWGLAGANEQFF
cdr3_nt: TGTGCCAGCAGTTGGGGACTAGCGGGAGCAAATGAGCAGTTCTTC

clone_size: once
j_call: TRBJ2-1
d_call: -
v_call: TRBV10-2
cdr3_length: 16
cdr3_aa: CASSGDTEGSYNEQFF
cdr3_nt: TGCGCCAGCAGTGGGGACACCGAGGGATCCTACAATGAGCAGTTCTTC

clone_size: -
j_call: TRBJ2-7
d_call: -
v_call: TRBV2
cdr3_length: 17
cdr3_aa: CASSVRRGSAGSYEQYF
cdr3_nt: TGTGCCAGCAGTGTTCGTCGGGGTTCCGCGGGCAGCTACGAGCAGTACTTC

clone_size: -
j_call: TRBJ2-3
d_call: -
v_call: TRBV20-1
cdr3_length: 11
cdr3_aa: CSATLTDTQYF
cdr3_nt: TGCAGTGCTACCCTCACAGATACGCAGTATTTT

clone_size: -
j_call: TRBJ2-1
d_call: -
v_call: TRBV10-2
cdr3_length: 14
cdr3_aa: CASSESGRYNEQFF
cdr3_nt: TGCGCCAGCAGTGAGTCGGGGCGTTACAATGAGCAGTTCTTC

clone_size: -
j_call: TRBJ2-7
d_call: TRBD1
v_call: TRBV15
cdr3_length: 15
cdr3_aa: CATSYYRGSSYEQYF
cdr3_nt: TGTGCCACCAGCTACTACAGGGGAAGCTCCTACGAGCAGTACTTC

clone_size: -
j_call: TRBJ2-1
d_call: -
v_call: TRBV7-9
cdr3_length: 11
cdr3_aa: CASNRGNEQFF
cdr3_nt: TGTGCCAGCAACCGAGGCAATGAGCAGTTCTTC

clone_size: -
j_call: TRBJ2-2
d_call: -
v_call: TRBV7-8
cdr3_length: 17
cdr3_aa: CASSLVVFSGGHRELFF
cdr3_nt: TGTGCCAGCAGCTTAGTGGTGTTTTCGGGGGGCCACCGGGAGCTGTTTTTT

clone_size: -
j_call: TRBJ2-1
d_call: -
v_call: TRBV10-3
cdr3_length: 14
cdr3_aa: CAIRPGPNYNEQFF
cdr3_nt: TGTGCCATCAGACCGGGACCCAATTACAATGAGCAGTTCTTC

clone_size: -
j_call: TRBJ2-1
d_call: TRBD2
v_call: TRBV9
cdr3_length: 16
cdr3_aa: CASSALLAGGYNEQFF
cdr3_nt: TGTGCCAGCAGCGCCCTGCTAGCGGGGGGTTACAATGAGCAGTTCTTC

clone_size: -
j_call: TRBJ1-2
d_call: -
v_call: TRBV10-2
cdr3_length: 14
cdr3_aa: CASSKSVFGYGYTF
cdr3_nt: TGCGCCAGCTCAAAATCGGTCTTTGGCTATGGCTACACCTTC

clone_size: once
j_call: TRBJ2-1
d_call: -
v_call: TRBV15
cdr3_length: 12
cdr3_aa: CATSRVGWEQFF
cdr3_nt: TGTGCCACCAGCAGAGTAGGCTGGGAGCAGTTCTTC

clone_size: -
j_call: TRBJ2-7
d_call: -
v_call: TRBV7-9
cdr3_length: 13
cdr3_aa: CASRARDRYEQYF
cdr3_nt: TGTGCCAGCAGGGCGCGGGACCGGTACGAGCAGTACTTC

clone_size: once
j_call: TRBJ2-1
d_call: -
v_call: TRBV7-8
cdr3_length: 15
cdr3_aa: CASSDRPGTPAEQFF
cdr3_nt: TGTGCCAGCAGCGACCGACCCGGGACTCCCGCGGAGCAGTTCTTC